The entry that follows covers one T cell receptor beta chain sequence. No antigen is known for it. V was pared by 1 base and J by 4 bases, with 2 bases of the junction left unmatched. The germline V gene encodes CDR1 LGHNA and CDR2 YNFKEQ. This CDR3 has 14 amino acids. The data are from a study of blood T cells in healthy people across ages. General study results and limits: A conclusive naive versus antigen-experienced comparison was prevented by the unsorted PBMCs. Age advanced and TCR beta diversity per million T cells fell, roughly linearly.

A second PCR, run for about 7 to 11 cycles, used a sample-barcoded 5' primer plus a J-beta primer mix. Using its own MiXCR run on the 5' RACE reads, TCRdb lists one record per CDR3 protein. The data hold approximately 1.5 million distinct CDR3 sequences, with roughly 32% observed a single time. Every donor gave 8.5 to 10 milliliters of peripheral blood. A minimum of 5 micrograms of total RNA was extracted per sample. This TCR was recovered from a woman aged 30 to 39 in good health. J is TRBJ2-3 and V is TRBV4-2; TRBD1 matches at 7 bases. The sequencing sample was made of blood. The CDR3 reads CASSQVTGSDTQYF. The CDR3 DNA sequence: TGTGCCAGCAGCCAAGTGACAGGGTCAGATACGCAGTATTTT.